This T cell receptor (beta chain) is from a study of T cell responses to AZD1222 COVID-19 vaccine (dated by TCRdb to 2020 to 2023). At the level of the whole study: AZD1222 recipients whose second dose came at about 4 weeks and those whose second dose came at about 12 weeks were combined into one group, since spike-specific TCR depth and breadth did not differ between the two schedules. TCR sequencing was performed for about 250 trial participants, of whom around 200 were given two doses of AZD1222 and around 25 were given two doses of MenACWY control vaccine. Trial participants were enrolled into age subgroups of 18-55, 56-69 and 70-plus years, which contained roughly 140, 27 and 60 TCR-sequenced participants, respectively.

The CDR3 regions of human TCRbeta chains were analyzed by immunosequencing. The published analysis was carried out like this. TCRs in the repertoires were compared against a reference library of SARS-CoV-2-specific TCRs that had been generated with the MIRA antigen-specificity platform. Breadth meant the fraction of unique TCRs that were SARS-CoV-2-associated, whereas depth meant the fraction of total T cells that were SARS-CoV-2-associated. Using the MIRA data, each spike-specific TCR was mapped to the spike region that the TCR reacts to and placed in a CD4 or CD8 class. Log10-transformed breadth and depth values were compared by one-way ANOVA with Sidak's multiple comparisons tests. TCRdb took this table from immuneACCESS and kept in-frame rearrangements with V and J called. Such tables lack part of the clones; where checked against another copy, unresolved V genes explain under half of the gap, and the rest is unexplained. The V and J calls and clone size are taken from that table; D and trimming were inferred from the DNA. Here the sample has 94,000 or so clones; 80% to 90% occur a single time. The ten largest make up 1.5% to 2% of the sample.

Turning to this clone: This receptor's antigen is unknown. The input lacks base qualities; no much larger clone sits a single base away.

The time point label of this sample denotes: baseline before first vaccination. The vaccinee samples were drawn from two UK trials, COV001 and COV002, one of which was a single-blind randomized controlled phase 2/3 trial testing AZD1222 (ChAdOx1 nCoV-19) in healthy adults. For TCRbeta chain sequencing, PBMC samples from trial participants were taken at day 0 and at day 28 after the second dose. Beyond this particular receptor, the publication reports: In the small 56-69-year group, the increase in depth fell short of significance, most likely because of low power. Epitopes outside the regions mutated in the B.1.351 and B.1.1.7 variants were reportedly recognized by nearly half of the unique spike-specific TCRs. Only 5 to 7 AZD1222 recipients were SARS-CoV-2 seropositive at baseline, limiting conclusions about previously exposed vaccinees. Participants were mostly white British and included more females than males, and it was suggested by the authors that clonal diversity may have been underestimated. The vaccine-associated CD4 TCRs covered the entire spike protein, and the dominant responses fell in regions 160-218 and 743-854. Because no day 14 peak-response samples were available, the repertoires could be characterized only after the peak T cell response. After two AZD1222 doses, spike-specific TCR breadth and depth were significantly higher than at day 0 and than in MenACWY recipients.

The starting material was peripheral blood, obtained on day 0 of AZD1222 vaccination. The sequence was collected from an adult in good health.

The CDR3 sequence is CASSWTDLTEAFF. The bases are TGTGCCAGCAGCTGGACGGACCTCACTGAAGCTTTCTTT. This chain is built from TRBV7-6 and TRBJ1-1, with no confidently assigned D gene. Its CDR3 holds 13 amino acids, cysteine through phenylalanine. The kept DNA is CDR3 alone, 39 bases in frame from the first base. A distance of 10 bases separates the germline ends of V and J, which lose 4 bases and 4 bases respectively. Per the germline V gene, SGHVS is the CDR1 and FNYEAQ is the CDR2.